The T cell receptor (beta chain) under discussion was sequenced for a study of CD8+CD57+ T cells in acquired aplastic anemia. Study in general: The DNA of sorted CD4+ and CD8+ cells averaged about 3 ug. Findings and caveats of the study: Overlapping CD8+ CDR3 repertoires of patients and controls contained around 30 shared sequences.

Genomic DNA provided the template from which TCR beta VDJ and CDR3 profiles were obtained. TCRdb re-called the reads with MiXCR, one entry per CDR3 protein. Of approximately 200,000 distinct CDR3 sequences in the sample, 64% were seen once. As to this clonotype: Its antigen is still unknown. One junction end disagrees with the germline gene, perhaps due to a read error.

Sequencing was carried out using sorted CD4+, CD8+, or CD8+CD57+ T cells (not recorded which) from PBMCs. This clonotype originated in a human donor with severe aplastic anemia or a healthy control (not recorded which).

CDR3 bases: TGTGCCACCAGTGACCTAGCGGGCCCGGACAATGGGCAGTTCTTC. It encodes CATSDLAGPDNGQFF. The chain recombines TRBV24-1 with TRBJ2-1; TRBD2 matches 8 bases. The CDR3 covers 15 residues. Germline V gives CDR1 KGHDR, CDR2 SFDVKD.